This section outlines one T cell receptor beta chain sequence together with its context. Profiled with immunoSEQ multiplex PCR; TCRdb holds only in-frame clones, not every one. The table shows approximately 88,000 clones, with about 94% occurring only once. Per germline, CDR1 LNHDA and CDR2 SQIVND (reference sequence). This CDR3 is built from 16 residues. V dropped 11 bases and J dropped 1 base, with 22 bases sitting between them. This sample is drawn from a study of T cell changes during pregnancy in multiple sclerosis. The gene calls are TRBV19 and TRBJ2-3; possible D gene TRBD1, 5 bases. Sample: peripheral blood, taken in the third trimester of pregnancy. This receptor was obtained from a female donor with multiple sclerosis, enrolled in a pregnancy study. The chain's CDR3 is CASSPLQGVGTDTQYF. CDR3 DNA sequence: TGTGCCTCTTCCCCCCTCCAGGGTGTGGGCACAGATACGCAGTATTTT.